This paragraph reports one TCR beta chain. The table came from immunoSEQ multiplex PCR; TCRdb's copy has only in-frame clones and leaves some out. The sample has a few hundred thousand clones; approximately 83% are singletons. The sample is drawn from a study of blood T cell repertoires in COVID-19. Trimming cost V 2 bases and J 7 bases; bases outside gene matches: 7. The CDR3 consists of 16 residues. CDR1 is SGHRS, CDR2 YFSETQ, per germline. Participants were aged about 18 to 100 years, lived in over 20 US areas, and enrolled virtually. Clinical histories supplied by participants themselves formed the basis of cohort assignment.

The chain combines TRBV5-1 with TRBJ2-1; 12 positions agree with TRBD2. The receptor was derived from a woman in her forties with acute COVID-19. The specimen was PBMCs or T cells enriched from blood (not recorded which). The CDR3 DNA sequence: TGCGCCAGCAGCTTACTAGCGGGAGGCCAAGGTAATGAGCAGTTCTTC. Protein: CASSLLAGGQGNEQFF.